This is a list of T cell receptor beta chains from one sample in a study of shared clonotypes between healthy human individuals. Data came from immunoSEQ multiplex PCR; TCRdb stores just in-frame clones and leaves some out. The data show more than 850,000 clones, with 75% to 85% seen just once and 0.5% to 0.6% held by the top ten. Sequenced: memory CD4+ T cells from PBMCs. The source of these receptors is a man aged 18 to 30 in good health. Some clones in this sample may be carry-over from other donors' samples. The conserved cysteine and the conserved F or W are not part of the CDR3 here. Each record gives: V gene, J gene, CDR3 protein.

V: TRBV6-1
J: TRBJ2-5
CDR3: ASSLRARGETQY

V: TRBV5-4
J: TRBJ2-2
CDR3: ASSLRGSRAGELF

V: TRBV6-5
J: TRBJ1-2
CDR3: ASRARTVGYT

V: TRBV28
J: TRBJ1-2
CDR3: ASRENNYGYT

V: TRBV5-8
J: TRBJ2-7
CDR3: ASSWPGSRYEQY

V: TRBV6-5
J: TRBJ1-5
CDR3: ASSLDAGQPQH

V: TRBV7-9
J: TRBJ2-2
CDR3: ASSLRGRAGGELF

V: TRBV25-1
J: TRBJ1-3
CDR3: ASSDRLSGNTIY

V: TRBV30
J: TRBJ1-2
CDR3: ACHRGGGHGYT

V: TRBV7-8
J: TRBJ2-2
CDR3: ASSLQGRITGELF

V: TRBV7-2
J: TRBJ2-5
CDR3: ASRSGTGGQETQY

V: TRBV27
J: TRBJ2-1
CDR3: ASSFVYVAGGPRNEQF

V: TRBV28
J: TRBJ1-1
CDR3: ASSPRPGTAMNTEAF

V: TRBV5-4
J: TRBJ2-1
CDR3: ASSLATSSEQF

V: TRBV5-4
J: TRBJ2-3
CDR3: ASSSYGASGRAGDTQY

V: TRBV11-3
J: TRBJ1-1
CDR3: ASSLQGVGTEAF

V: TRBV5-1
J: TRBJ2-2
CDR3: ASSLTGQGAGGELF

V: TRBV6-5
J: TRBJ1-2
CDR3: ASRTDVKGYT

V: TRBV2
J: TRBJ2-7
CDR3: ANRGLMVYEQY

V: TRBV6-1
J: .
CDR3: ASSAPLGTLAYEQY

V: TRBV4-1
J: TRBJ2-7
CDR3: ASSQDPRLGQY

V: TRBV5-4
J: TRBJ2-1
CDR3: ASSRFDSYNEQF

V: TRBV5-1
J: TRBJ2-1
CDR3: ASSLVPTGGGLNEQF

V: TRBV7-6
J: TRBJ2-5
CDR3: ASSLTQETQY

V: TRBV29-1
J: TRBJ1-1
CDR3: SVQGARSTEAF

V: TRBV6-5
J: TRBJ1-1
CDR3: ASLRRRGNTEAF

V: TRBV29-1
J: TRBJ1-2
CDR3: SGLDRGGYT

V: TRBV7-2
J: TRBJ2-3
CDR3: ASSAQLAGVGDTQY

V: TRBV29-1
J: .
CDR3: SVAGPYEQY

V: TRBV29-1
J: TRBJ2-3
CDR3: SAPREDPPVGTDTQY

V: TRBV7-3
J: TRBJ2-2
CDR3: ASSPYDPGTPTGELF

V: TRBV18
J: TRBJ2-7
CDR3: ASSPGTGDYEQY

V: TRBV27
J: TRBJ2-3
CDR3: ASSLRDRGPDTQY

V: TRBV29-1
J: TRBJ2-7
CDR3: SVEKGPLEQY

V: TRBV2
J: TRBJ1-1
CDR3: ASSFTTTEAF

V: TRBV12-5
J: TRBJ2-1
CDR3: ASGFGGTSAFEQF